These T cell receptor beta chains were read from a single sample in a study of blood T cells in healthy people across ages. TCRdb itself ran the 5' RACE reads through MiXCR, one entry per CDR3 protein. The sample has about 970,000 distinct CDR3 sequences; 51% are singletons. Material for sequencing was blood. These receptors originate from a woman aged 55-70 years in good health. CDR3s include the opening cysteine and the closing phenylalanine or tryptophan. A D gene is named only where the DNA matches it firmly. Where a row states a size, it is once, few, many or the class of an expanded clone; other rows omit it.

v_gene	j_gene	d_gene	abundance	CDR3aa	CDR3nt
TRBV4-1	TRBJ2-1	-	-	CASSQAQGDYNEQFF	TGCGCCAGCAGCCAAGCTCAGGGTGACTACAATGAGCAGTTCTTC
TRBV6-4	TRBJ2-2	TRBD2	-	CASSVSGSVGGELFF	TGTGCCAGCAGTGTTAGCGGGAGTGTCGGCGGGGAGCTGTTTTTT
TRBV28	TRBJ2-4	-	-	CASSLHTPRAKNIQYF	TGTGCCAGCAGTTTACACACACCACGGGCCAAAAACATTCAGTACTTC
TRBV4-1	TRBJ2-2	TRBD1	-	CASRLEPGQGSGELFF	TGCGCCAGCAGGCTAGAACCGGGACAGGGCTCCGGGGAGCTGTTTTTT
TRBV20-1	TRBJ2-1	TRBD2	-	CSASRAGDGTYNEQFF	TGCAGTGCTAGTCGGGCGGGGGACGGGACCTACAATGAGCAGTTCTTC
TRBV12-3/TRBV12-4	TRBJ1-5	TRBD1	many	CASNPQGVQPQHF	TGTGCCAGCAACCCTCAGGGGGTTCAGCCCCAGCATTTT
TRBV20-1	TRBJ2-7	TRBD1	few	CSARAVDRAYEQYF	TGCAGTGCTAGAGCCGTGGACAGGGCCTACGAGCAGTACTTC
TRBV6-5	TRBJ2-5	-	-	CASSGEGNEQYF	TGTGCCAGCAGTGGCGAAGGCAATGAGCAGTACTTC
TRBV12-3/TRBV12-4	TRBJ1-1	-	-	CASASTGYMNTEAFF	TGTGCCAGCGCCTCTACAGGGTACATGAACACTGAAGCTTTCTTT
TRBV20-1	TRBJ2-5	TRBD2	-	CSAAPGIAGGFETQYF	TGCAGTGCTGCCCCGGGGATAGCGGGAGGTTTTGAGACCCAGTACTTC
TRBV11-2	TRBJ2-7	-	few	CASSLAPGTGYEQYF	TGTGCCAGCAGCTTAGCACCCGGGACGGGATACGAGCAGTACTTC
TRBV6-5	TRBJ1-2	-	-	CASSTGMPNYGYTF	TGTGCCAGCAGTACAGGAATGCCTAACTATGGCTACACCTTC
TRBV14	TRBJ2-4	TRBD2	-	CASSQGLVKQYF	TGTGCCAGCAGCCAGGGACTAGTCAAGCAGTACTTC
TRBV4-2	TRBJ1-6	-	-	CAGSQLLGVSAPLHF	TGTGCCGGCAGCCAACTACTTGGGGTATCGGCACCCCTCCACTTT
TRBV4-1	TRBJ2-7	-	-	CASSQVKEGVYEQYF	TGCGCCAGCAGCCAAGTAAAGGAGGGGGTCTACGAGCAGTACTTC
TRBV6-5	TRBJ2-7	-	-	CASSERSAYEQYF	TGTGCCAGCAGTGAGCGGTCGGCCTACGAGCAGTACTTC
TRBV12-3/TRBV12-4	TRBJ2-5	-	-	CATSLGGTQYF	TGTGCCACCTCCTTGGGGGGGACCCAGTACTTC
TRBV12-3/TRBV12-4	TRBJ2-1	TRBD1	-	CASSRDSGRYGNEQFF	TGTGCCAGCAGTAGGGACAGCGGACGGTATGGTAATGAGCAGTTCTTC
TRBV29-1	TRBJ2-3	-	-	CSVNPPGQNTQYF	TGCAGCGTGAACCCTCCAGGGCAGAATACGCAGTATTTT
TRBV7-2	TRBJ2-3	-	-	CASSSPLGTRYF	TGTGCCAGCAGCTCCCCGCTTGGCACGCGGTATTTT
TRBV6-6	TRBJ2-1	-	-	CASTEGKRYNEQFF	TGTGCCAGCACCGAGGGAAAGAGATACAATGAGCAGTTCTTC
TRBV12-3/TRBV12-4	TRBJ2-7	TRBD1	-	CAGSLRGTGTAAHEQYF	TGTGCCGGCAGTTTAAGAGGGACCGGGACAGCCGCCCACGAGCAGTACTTC
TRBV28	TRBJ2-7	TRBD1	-	CASSFGTGSHEQYF	TGTGCCAGCAGTTTCGGGACAGGGTCCCACGAGCAGTACTTC
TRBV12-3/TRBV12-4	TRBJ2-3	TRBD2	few	CASKGTSGSTDTQYF	TGTGCCAGCAAAGGGACTAGCGGGAGCACAGATACGCAGTATTTT
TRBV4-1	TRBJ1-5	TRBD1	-	CASSHTDRVFQPQHF	TGCGCCAGCAGCCATACCGACAGGGTATTTCAGCCCCAGCATTTT
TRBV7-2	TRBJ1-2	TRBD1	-	CASSLAPGTAYGYTF	TGTGCCAGCAGCTTAGCACCAGGGACAGCCTATGGCTACACCTTC
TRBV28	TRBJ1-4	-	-	CASSVPSVEKLFF	TGTGCCAGCAGTGTGCCTAGCGTTGAAAAACTGTTTTTT
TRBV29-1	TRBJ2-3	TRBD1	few	CSVGVGTGSNTDTQYF	TGCAGCGTTGGAGTCGGGACAGGGTCGAACACAGATACGCAGTATTTT
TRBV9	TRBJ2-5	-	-	CASSGRLSPGETQYF	TGTGCCAGCAGCGGGCGACTGAGCCCGGGGGAGACCCAGTACTTC
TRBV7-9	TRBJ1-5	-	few	CASSLSGARGRGNQPQHF	TGTGCCAGCAGCTTATCCGGCGCGCGGGGCCGGGGCAATCAGCCCCAGCATTTT
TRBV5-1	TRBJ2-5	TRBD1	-	CASSLVPGQGTETQYF	TGCGCCAGCAGCCTCGTCCCGGGACAGGGGACGGAGACCCAGTACTTC
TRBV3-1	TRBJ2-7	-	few	CASSHLGPNYEQYF	TGTGCCAGCAGCCATTTGGGACCCAACTACGAGCAGTACTTC
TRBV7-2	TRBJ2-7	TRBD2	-	CASSRIAGGHEQYF	TGTGCCAGCAGCCGTATAGCGGGAGGCCACGAGCAGTACTTC
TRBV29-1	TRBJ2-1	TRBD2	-	CSATLAGGGGQFF	TGCAGCGCGACACTAGCGGGTGGGGGCGGGCAGTTCTTC
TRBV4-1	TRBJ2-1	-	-	CASSRPGVNEQFF	TGCGCCAGCAGCCGTCCAGGGGTCAATGAGCAGTTCTTC
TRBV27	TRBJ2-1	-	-	CASSPTQYSEQFF	TGTGCCAGCAGTCCGACTCAGTACAGCGAGCAGTTCTTC
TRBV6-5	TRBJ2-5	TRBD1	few	CASSKTGGHETQYF	TGTGCCAGCAGTAAAACAGGGGGCCACGAGACCCAGTACTTC
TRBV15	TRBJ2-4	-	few	CATSIPGHLRLAKNIQYF	TGTGCCACCAGCATTCCGGGACACCTTAGGCTAGCCAAAAACATTCAGTACTTC
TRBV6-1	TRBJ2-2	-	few	CASSDVLAGELFF	TGTGCCAGCAGTGATGTTCTAGCCGGGGAGCTGTTTTTT
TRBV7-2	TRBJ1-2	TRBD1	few	CASSLWDREAAGYTF	TGTGCCAGCAGCTTATGGGACAGGGAAGCGGCTGGCTACACCTTC